The 13 T cell receptor beta chains in this list originate from one sample, sequenced in a study of cytomegalovirus exposure and HLA in healthy donors. Primers for the PCR totalled 60 Vbeta and 13 Jbeta. The table came from immunoSEQ multiplex PCR; TCRdb's copy has only in-frame clones and leaves some out. The sample yields more than 70,000 clones, 70% seen once. The sequencing sample was made of PBMCs. These receptors were collected from a woman in her forties or fifties in good health and CMV-seropositive.

V and J are TRBV11-3 and TRBJ2-1; possibly TRBD2 for D (6 bases). V dropped 0 bases and J dropped 15 bases, with 15 bases sitting between them. Germline CDR1 and CDR2: SGHNT and YENEEA. The CDR3 sequence is 13 residues long. CDR3 sequence: CASSLDPTSSLFF. DNA for the CDR3: TGTGCCAGCAGCTTAGACCCGACTAGTTCCCTGTTCTTC.

This clone has just a few counts. The rearrangement joins TRBV7-9 to TRBJ1-5; 11 positions agree with TRBD1. This CDR3 is built from 14 residues. V trimming: 5 bases; J trimming: 10 bases; junction bases outside the gene matches: 7. Germline values: CDR1 SEHNR, CDR2 FQNEAQ (reference sequence). In nucleotides, the CDR3 is TGTGCCAGCAGCAAGGGACAGGGGGGTGTACCCCAGCATTTT. It codes for CASSKGQGGVPQHF.

The rearrangement uses TRBV7-3 and TRBJ2-7; the D gene is possibly TRBD2 (6 bases). The CDR3 is 13 residues long. The ends were cut back, 5 bases at V and 0 bases at J, with 8 bases in the middle. Germline CDR1 reads SGHTA; CDR2 reads FQGTGA. The CDR3 region is CASSRDFSYEQYF. DNA of the CDR3: TGTGCCAGCAGCCGGGACTTCTCCTACGAGCAGTACTTC.

The chain combines TRBV10-3 with TRBJ2-5; possible D gene TRBD2, 5 bases. Trimming stripped 10 bases from V and 7 bases from J, with 13 bases between. The CDR3 has 11 residues. Germline assignment: CDR1 ENHRY and CDR2 SYGVKD. For the CDR3, the DNA is TGTGCCACGGGTTCTCGGGGGACCCAGTACTTC. Its protein is CATGSRGTQYF.

V and J are TRBV6-1 and TRBJ2-7; tentative D call: TRBD1 (6 bases). V was clipped by 7 bases and J by 0 bases, with 10 bases between them. The CDR3 loop spans 13 amino acids. The germline gives CDR1 MNHNS, CDR2 SASEGT. CDR3 sequence: CASTLQGSYEQYF. The CDR3 DNA is TGTGCCAGCACCTTACAGGGCTCCTACGAGCAGTACTTC.

A single count supports this clone. The rearrangement links TRBV19 to TRBJ1-5, with 7 bases fitting TRBD1. There are 15 residues in the CDR3. The V and J ends lost 2 bases and 0 bases, in that order; junction bases with no gene match: 1. Germline loops: CDR1 LNHDA, CDR2 SQIVND (reference sequence). DNA for the CDR3: TGTGCCAGTAGTATAACAGGGGATAGCAATCAGCCCCAGCATTTT. It translates to CASSITGDSNQPQHF. Full variable domain (rest looked up from reference TRBV19 and TRBJ1-5): DGGITQSPKYLFRKEGQNVTLSCEQNLNHDAMYWYRQDPGQGLRLIYYSQIVNDFQKGDIAEGYSVSREKKESFPLTVTSAQKNPTAFYLCASSITGDSNQPQHFGDGTRLSIL.

J is TRBJ2-1 and V is TRBV27, with 10 bases aligning to TRBD1. The V and J ends lost 7 bases and 14 bases, in that order; junction bases with no gene match: 14. The CDR3 length is 14 residues. Germline assignment: CDR1 MNHEY and CDR2 SMNVEV (reference sequence). The CDR3 DNA sequence: TGTGCCAGCACCAGTCCCGGGACAGGGGTTCAAGAGTTCTTC. Translation gives CASTSPGTGVQEFF.

The chain carries TRBV28 and TRBJ2-1; 8 bases agree with TRBD2. Trimming cost V 10 bases and J 4 bases; bases outside gene matches: 9. The germline gives CDR1 MDHEN, CDR2 SYDVKM. The CDR3 has 14 amino acids. The CDR3 DNA sequence: TGTGCCATTTCGGGGGGGCGGAGATACAATGAGCAGTTCTTC. Amino acids: CAISGGRRYNEQFF.

CDR3 in DNA: TGTGCCAGCAGTCCACAGGGGTGGGTAGGCAATCAGCCCCAGCATTTT. Translated: CASSPQGWVGNQPQHF. The chain employs TRBV5-5 and TRBJ1-5, with 7 bases identical to TRBD1. Germline CDR1 reads SGHKS; CDR2 reads YYEKEE (reference sequence). The CDR3 length is 16 residues. The J segment lost 2 bases and the V segment lost 5 bases, leaving 10 bases of the junction unmatched.

The chain carries TRBV28 and TRBJ1-5, with 8 bases matching TRBD1. This CDR3 has 13 amino acids. Germline lookup yields CDR1 MDHEN and CDR2 SYDVKM. Trimming cost V 7 bases and J 7 bases; bases outside gene matches: 6. CDR3 coding DNA: TGTGCCAGCACCCAGGACAGGGTACAGCCCCAGCATTTT. Its protein is CASTQDRVQPQHF. The full variable domain, in which reference TRBV28 and TRBJ1-5 provide the parts outside the CDR3, is DVKVTQSSRYLVKRTGEKVFLECVQDMDHENMFWYRQDPGLGLRLIYFSYDVKMKEKGDIPEGYSVSREKKERFSLILESASTNQTSMYLCASTQDRVQPQHFGDGTRLSIL.

This clone occurred once. The rearrangement joins TRBV27 to TRBJ2-2; D perhaps matches TRBD1 (7 bases). The CDR3 runs to 15 residues. V was pared by 8 bases and J by 0 bases, with 13 bases between. The germline CDR1 and CDR2 sequences are MNHEY and SMNVEV (reference sequence). CDR3 amino acids: CASSRGTANTGELFF. CDR3 DNA: TGTGCCAGCTCCCGGGGGACAGCGAACACCGGGGAGCTGTTTTTT.

The chain links TRBV6-5 to TRBJ2-1, with 11 positions matching TRBD1. Unmatched junction bases numbered 6, after V lost 5 bases and J lost 6 bases. The CDR3 sequence is 15 residues long. Germline V gene sequence: CDR1 MNHEY, CDR2 SVGAGI. The CDR3 bases are TGTGCCAGCAGTCCTACCGGGACAGGGGGCAATGAGCAGTTCTTC. This translates into CASSPTGTGGNEQFF.

The gene calls are TRBV10-2 and TRBJ1-2, with TRBD1 identical over 7 bases. Germline CDR1 WSHSY, CDR2 SAAADI. The ends lost 6 bases at V and 0 bases at J; junction bases unmatched: 7. The CDR3 consists of 15 residues. CDR3 in DNA: TGCGCCAGCAGCCCGGGACAGAAGACTAACTATGGCTACACCTTC. As protein: CASSPGQKTNYGYTF.